This T cell receptor (beta chain) was recovered during a study of blood T cells in healthy people across ages (dated by TCRdb to between 2015 and 2017). General notes on the study: Template switching captured roughly one uniquely barcoded TCR beta cDNA molecule per two T cells in model experiments. The donors were divided into four age groups: young (average around 17 years), middle-aged (around 37), aged (under 70) and long-lived (approximately 74). Two additional independent replicas of 1 million unique cDNA reads from the same blood draw were analyzed for two donors (one aged 18 to 30 and one aged 80 or older). Using deep sequencing normalized with unique cDNA molecular identifiers, the study measured how TCR beta repertoire diversity changes with age. To avoid experimental bias, donors of different ages were distributed randomly across sequencing lanes. Summary of the overall study and its limitations: The long-lived group showed more naive CD4+ T cells, fewer expanded clones and increased TCR diversity than the aged group, suggesting age selection. Because profiling used bulk unsorted PBMCs, naive and antigen-experienced compartments could not be compared conclusively. A strong correlation was found between observed TCR beta diversity and the percentage of naive T cells measured by flow cytometry. Donor CMV infection status was unknown, potentially confounding age-related changes in expanded clonotypes. Estimates of total diversity from one million sequenced T cells were regarded as lower bounds and underestimates. Observed TCR beta diversity per million T cells fell roughly linearly with age, and a significant reduction was already apparent by age roughly 40.

Library prep was done by 5' RACE. The sequencer listed for this sample is Illumina HiSeq 2500. A second PCR of about 6 to 11 cycles was run with a J-beta primer mix and a sample-barcoded 5' primer. A unique molecular identifier was introduced onto each TCR beta cDNA molecule by a template-switch 5' adaptor carrying 12 random nucleotides. Each sample yielded at least 2.5 million CDR3-containing paired-end reads. First-strand cDNA was synthesized from all RNA with the Mint cDNA synthesis kit, primed by a TRBC-specific oligonucleotide. Following uracil-DNA glycosylase treatment, a first 18-cycle PCR with universal primers M1SS and BC2_uni_R was performed on all cDNA. The original methods were these. Each sample was normalized by randomly selecting 1 million high-quality reads, each carrying a distinct molecular identifier. Reads with shared molecular identifiers were discarded instead of being binned into consensus sequences. MiTCR, with a Q25 quality threshold and the strictest error-elimination algorithm, was used for CDR3 identification, clonotype clustering and error correction. A nonparametric unseen species model with Euler transformation was used to estimate a lower bound on total TCR beta diversity. In TCRdb, the public reads were trimmed at Q25 with fastp and aligned with MiXCR, with productive beta chains retained. CDR3 protein sequences are deduplicated, and each keeps its most common genes and DNA. Clone size and V and J calls follow TCRdb, not the original study. The sample includes roughly 2 million distinct CDR3 sequences, with around half observed a single time. 2.1% of the sample belongs to the ten largest clones.

In the case of this clonotype: This receptor's antigen is unknown. The input lacks base qualities; no much larger clone sits a single base away.

Trimmed from V: 4 bases; trimmed from J: 11 bases; junction bases lacking a gene match: 13. CDR1 and CDR2, looked up from the germline V gene (reference sequence), are LNHNV and YYDKDF. The CDR3 covers 14 residues, taking in both the cysteine and the phenylalanine. Only the CDR3 part of the read is kept: 42 bases, read in frame from the first base. Systemically healthy Caucasian individuals from Russia, 35 to 40 in total and aged roughly 6 to 100 years, were included as donors. Each donor gave ten milliliters of peripheral blood, drawn into EDTA-treated Vacutainer tubes. PBMCs were isolated by Ficoll-Paque density-gradient centrifugation, with at least 6.5 million obtained per sample. Total RNA, at least 5 micrograms per sample, was extracted from PBMCs with Trizol reagent. For every donor, an aliquot of PBMCs went through flow cytometry to measure the percentages of naive CD45RAhigh/CD27high T cells.

What was sequenced was blood. The receptor chain draws on TRBV15 and TRBJ2-5, with TRBD2 identical over 7 junction bases. The TCR sequence derives from a woman aged 35 to 49 in good health. The CDR3 region reads CATSMGAGRGEQYF. In nucleotide form, the sequence is TGTGCCACCAGCATGGGAGCAGGCCGGGGGGAGCAGTACTTC. This CDR3, with the reference TRBV15 and TRBJ2-5 proteins standing in past its ends, gives the full variable domain DAMVIQNPRYQVTQFGKPVTLSCSQTLNHNVMYWYQQKSSQAPKLLFHYYDKDFNNEADTPDNFQSRRPNTSFCFLDIRSPGLGDTAMYLCATSMGAGRGEQYFGPGTRLLVL.